This TCR beta chain was sequenced in a study of T cells in Graves' hyperthyroidism and ophthalmopathy. Notes on the study in general: A model of 13 V-J features distinguished ophthalmopathy from stable hyperthyroidism. Within blood appeared most thyroid clonotypes that had expanded above 0.001.

CDR3 length: 13 amino acids. Per germline, CDR1 SEHNR and CDR2 FQNEAQ (reference sequence). V dropped 7 bases and J dropped 0 bases, with 7 bases sitting between them. It was RNA transcripts that yielded the amplified TCR beta CDR3 regions. HTBI primers were employed in a first-round RT-PCR of the TCR CDR3. Using its own MiXCR run on the multiplex PCR reads, TCRdb lists one record per CDR3 protein. There are about 700,000 distinct CDR3 sequences in the sample; over 40% occur only once, and less than 9.5% lies in the top ten. Clinical symptoms, serum thyroxine and TRAb, thyroid ultrasound and orbital computed tomography together formed the diagnostic basis. This clonotype appeared many times. The antigen is not known.

The sample comprised peripheral blood or thyroid tissue (not recorded which). The clonotype originates from an adult man with Graves' disease, either hyperthyroidism or ophthalmopathy (not recorded which). The chain employs TRBV7-9 and TRBJ1-3; D may be TRBD1 (5 bases). CDR3 loop: CASIQDSGNTIYF. The CDR3 DNA follows: TGTGCCAGCATACAGGACTCTGGAAACACCATATATTTT.